Judged by abundance, the clone carrying this T cell receptor beta chain is medium-sized. Antigen: not known. This specimen comes from a study of OX40 agonist ivuxolimab in advanced cancers. Study-wide results and limits: There were, on average, more expanded clones in CD8+ T cells than in CD4+.

Some clones are missing from TCRdb's copy, which holds only in-frame ones; the method was immunoSEQ multiplex PCR. This table holds roughly 41,000 clones, over 75% found once. V dropped 0 bases and J dropped 8 bases, with 11 bases sitting between them. Germline loops: CDR1 SGHDT, CDR2 YYEEEE. The CDR3 has 14 amino acids. The rearrangement joins TRBV5-6 to TRBJ1-4; D remains unclear. This receptor was taken from an adult with an advanced solid tumor such as melanoma, head and neck, liver or kidney cancer. Here the sequenced sample was CD4+ or CD8+ T cells sorted from blood, taken in a trial of the OX40 agonist ivuxolimab. CDR3 coding DNA: TGTGCCAGCAGCTTGGAAAGGGATTGGGAAAAACTGTTTTTT. It encodes CASSLERDWEKLFF. The full variable domain, its missing parts supplied by reference TRBV5-6 and TRBJ1-4, is DAGVTQSPTHLIKTRGQQVTLRCSPKSGHDTVSWYQQALGQGPQFIFQYYEEEERQRGNFPDRFSGHQFPNYSSELNVNALLLGDSALYLCASSLERDWEKLFFGSGTQLSVL.